This record concerns one T cell receptor (beta chain) sequence. Its antigen is still unknown. CDR3 length: 13 amino acids. Germline CDR1 and CDR2: MNHNS and SASEGT. V was cut by 5 bases and J by 6 bases, with 10 bases left in between. About 10^5 TCR templates were assayed per sample. Sequencing was performed with immunoSEQ multiplex PCR; in TCRdb, only in-frame clones are kept and a portion is missing. The sample has some 100,000 clones; 85% to 95% are singletons. This entry belongs to a study of siplizumab effects on memory and regulatory T cells. General observations from the study: No functional test confirmed suppression by proliferating siplizumab-culture Tregs. Naive T cells apparently outstripped memory cells in diversity and seemed major alloresponse contributors. The study found that siplizumab significantly reduced alloreactive sequences traceable to unstimulated CD4+ memory cells.

The sequencing sample was made of non-Treg CD4+ T cells sorted from blood. The sequence derives from a human donor in good health. The chain uses TRBV6-1 and TRBJ2-2; D gene uncertain. Here the CDR3 reads CASSKETAGELFF. The CDR3 region has the DNA TGTGCCAGCAGTAAAGAGACCGCCGGGGAGCTGTTTTTT.